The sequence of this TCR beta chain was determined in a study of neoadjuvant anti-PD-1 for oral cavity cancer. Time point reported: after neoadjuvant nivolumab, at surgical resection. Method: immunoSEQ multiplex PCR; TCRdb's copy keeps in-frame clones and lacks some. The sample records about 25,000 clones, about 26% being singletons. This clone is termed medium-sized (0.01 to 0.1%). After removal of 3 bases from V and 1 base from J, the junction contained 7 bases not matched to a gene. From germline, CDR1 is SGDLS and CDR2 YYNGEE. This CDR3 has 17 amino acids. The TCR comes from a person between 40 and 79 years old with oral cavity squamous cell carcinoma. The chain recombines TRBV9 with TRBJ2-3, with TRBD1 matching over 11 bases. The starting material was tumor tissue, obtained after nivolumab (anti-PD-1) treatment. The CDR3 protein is CASSGWTGGVGTDTQYF. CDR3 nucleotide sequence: TGTGCCAGCAGCGGTTGGACAGGGGGCGTGGGCACAGATACGCAGTATTTT.